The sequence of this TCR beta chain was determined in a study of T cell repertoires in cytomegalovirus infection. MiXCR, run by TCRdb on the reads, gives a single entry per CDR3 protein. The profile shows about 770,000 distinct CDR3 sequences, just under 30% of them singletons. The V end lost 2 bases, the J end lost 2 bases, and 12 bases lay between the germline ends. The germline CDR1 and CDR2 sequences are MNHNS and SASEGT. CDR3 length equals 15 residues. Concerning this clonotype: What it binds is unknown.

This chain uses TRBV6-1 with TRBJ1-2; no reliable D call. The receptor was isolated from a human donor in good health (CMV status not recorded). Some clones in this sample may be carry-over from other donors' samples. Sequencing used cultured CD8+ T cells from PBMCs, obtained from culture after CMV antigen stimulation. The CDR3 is CASSEIFDVNYGYTF. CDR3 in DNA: TGTGCCAGCAGTGAAATATTCGACGTAAACTATGGCTACACCTTC.